The 16 T cell receptor beta chains listed next were all sequenced from one sample in a study of blood T cell repertoires in COVID-19. The method was immunoSEQ multiplex PCR; TCRdb's version includes in-frame clones alone and lacks a portion of them. The table includes more than 300,000 clones, 85% to 95% detected once. Sequenced material: PBMCs or T cells enriched from blood (not recorded which). These receptor sequences come from a woman aged 25 to 39 who had been exposed to COVID-19.

V usage is TRBV6-5 and J usage is TRBJ2-5; TRBD2 agrees at 7 bases. The CDR3 consists of 12 residues. Germline-derived CDR1 and CDR2 are MNHEY and SVGAGI. The ends lost 8 bases at V and 4 bases at J; junction bases unmatched: 4. Here the CDR3 DNA reads TGTGCCAGCTTGGGGGGGGGAGAGACCCAGTACTTC. It translates to CASLGGGETQYF.

The chain links TRBV5-4 to TRBJ2-7; perhaps TRBD1 as D (6 bases). The CDR3 contains 14 residues. The germline CDR1 and CDR2 sequences are SGHNT and YYREEE (reference sequence). Trimming stripped 3 bases from V and 2 bases from J, with 12 bases between. CDR3 nucleotide sequence: TGTGCCAGCAGCTCGGACAGCTTAACCTACGAGCAGTACTTC. Its translation is CASSSDSLTYEQYF.

The gene calls are TRBV29-1 and TRBJ2-7; TRBD2 matches at 15 bases. The J segment lost 2 bases and the V segment lost 4 bases, leaving 6 bases of the junction unmatched. Per germline, CDR1 SQVTM and CDR2 ANQGSEA. The CDR3 runs to 16 residues. The CDR3 DNA reads TGCAGCGTTGCGGGACTAGCGGGGGGAGGCGCCTACGAGCAGTACTTC. This encodes CSVAGLAGGGAYEQYF.

The CDR3 loop reads CAWSVARARTEAFF. The CDR3 DNA is TGTGCCTGGAGTGTCGCCAGGGCTAGGACTGAAGCTTTCTTT. The chain uses TRBV30 and TRBJ1-1; D might be TRBD1 (5 bases). Trimming pared 0 bases from V and 5 bases from J, leaving 13 bases between. Looked up from germline, CDR1 is GTSNPN and CDR2 is SVGIG (reference sequence). This CDR3 contains 14 residues.

The chain combines TRBV7-6 with TRBJ2-1; TRBD2 is a possible D gene (5 bases). The CDR3 totals 15 residues. Germline V lookup: CDR1 SGHVS, CDR2 FNYEAQ. Trimming pared 4 bases from V and 6 bases from J, leaving 16 bases between. CDR3 bases: TGTGCCAGCAGCTCGAGGGTTAAGGGAACCAATGAGCAGTTCTTC. Translation gives CASSSRVKGTNEQFF.

This chain links TRBV25-1 with TRBJ1-5, with TRBD1 as a possible D gene (6 bases). The V end lost 1 base, the J end lost 6 bases, and 10 bases lay between the germline ends. The germline gives CDR1 MGHDK, CDR2 SYGVNS. The CDR3 sequence is 14 residues long. The CDR3 spells CASSEWEGVQPQHF. Here the CDR3 DNA reads TGTGCCAGCAGTGAATGGGAGGGGGTTCAGCCCCAGCATTTT.

The rearrangement uses TRBV21-1 and TRBJ1-5. TRBV21-1 is listed as a pseudogene. The CDR3 has 13 residues. CDR3 DNA sequence: TGTGCCAGCAGCAAAGTAAACGAGGAGCCCCAGCATTTT. Translating it yields CASSKVNEEPQHF.

The gene calls are TRBV29-1 and TRBJ1-2; tentatively, D is TRBD1 (6 bases). The CDR3 has 11 residues. Germline CDR1 is SQVTM and CDR2 is ANQGSEA. Deletions cut 8 bases from V and 7 bases from J, with 14 bases between. The CDR3 here is CSTGVRGGYTF. For the CDR3, the DNA is TGCAGCACGGGGGTCAGGGGTGGCTACACCTTC.

The J gene is TRBJ1-3, the V gene TRBV3-1 (or the pseudogene TRBV3-2); D remains unclear. Germline V lookup: CDR1 LGHDT, CDR2 YNNKEL (reference sequence). The CDR3 has 15 amino acids. V was trimmed by 4 bases and J by 0 bases, leaving 10 bases between them. CDR3 protein: CASSRRGISGNTIYF. DNA of the CDR3: TGTGCCAGCAGCCGACGAGGGATCTCTGGAAACACCATATATTTT.

The chain joins TRBV9 to TRBJ1-6; TRBD1 aligns across 7 bases. This CDR3 region has 15 residues. The germline CDR1 and CDR2 sequences are SGDLS and YYNGEE. After removal of 4 bases from V and 7 bases from J, the junction contained 8 bases not matched to a gene. CDR3 protein: CASSYNTGENSPLHF. CDR3 DNA: TGTGCCAGCAGCTATAACACAGGGGAAAATTCACCCCTCCACTTT.

The chain joins TRBV3-1 (or the pseudogene TRBV3-2) to TRBJ1-2; 9 bases are a match to TRBD1. The trim removed 1 base at V and 2 bases at J, leaving 5 bases unmatched. The CDR3 sequence is 16 residues long. Germline loops: CDR1 LGHDT, CDR2 YNNKEL (reference sequence). The CDR3: CASSQGPGQGNYGYTF. CDR3 DNA: TGTGCCAGCAGCCAAGGCCCGGGACAGGGAAACTATGGCTACACCTTC.

The genes are TRBV7-9 and TRBJ1-2, with D tentatively TRBD1 (5 bases). The germline CDR1 and CDR2 sequences are SEHNR and FQNEAQ (reference sequence). This CDR3 is 14 amino acids long. Trimming pared 1 base from V and 6 bases from J, leaving 12 bases between. This CDR3 is CASSLEGRVDGYTF. The CDR3 region has the DNA TGTGCCAGCAGCTTAGAGGGCAGGGTGGATGGCTACACCTTC.

The gene calls are TRBV5-6 and TRBJ1-1; 7 bases are shared with TRBD1. V shed 5 bases and J 4 bases; nucleotides not matched to a gene: 8. This CDR3 has 14 residues. CDR1 is SGHDT and CDR2 is YYEEEE in the germline V gene. The DNA of the CDR3 is TGTGCCAGCAGTCGTAGACAGGGAAGCACTGAAGCTTTCTTT. Translation gives CASSRRQGSTEAFF.

The chain recombines TRBV5-1 with TRBJ1-3, with D possibly matching TRBD1 (5 bases). Trimming shortened V by 5 bases and J by 3 bases, and 18 bases separated the two germline ends. Germline V gene data show CDR1 as SGHRS and CDR2 as YFSETQ. The CDR3 length is 16 residues. This CDR3 reads CASSPVDSIFGNTIYF. As DNA, the CDR3 is TGCGCCAGCAGTCCGGTCGACAGTATATTTGGAAACACCATATATTTT.

The chain links TRBV11-2 to TRBJ1-6, with 9 bases matching TRBD1. The ends lost 6 bases at V and 9 bases at J; junction bases unmatched: 9. The CDR3 totals 15 residues. Germline V gene lookup returns CDR1 SGHAT and CDR2 FQNNGV. CDR3 bases: TGTGCCAGCAGGAGGGGACAGGGAATGGGTTCACCCCTCCACTTT. Protein sequence: CASRRGQGMGSPLHF.

V usage is TRBV7-9 and J usage is TRBJ1-2; D unresolved. Germline loops: CDR1 SEHNR, CDR2 FQNEAQ (reference sequence). The CDR3 is 13 residues long. Trimming cost V 1 base and J 5 bases, with 8 bases left between them. Here the CDR3 DNA reads TGTGCCAGCAGCTTAGTTGGTAGTTATGGCTACACCTTC. Encoded protein: CASSLVGSYGYTF.